The 16 T cell receptor beta chains listed next were all sequenced from one sample in a study of siplizumab effects on memory and regulatory T cells. Profiling relied on immunoSEQ multiplex PCR, and the TCRdb table lists in-frame clones only, not all of them. The table has 100,000 or so clones, about 90% seen once; the top ten hold around 0.7%. The source material was Tregs sorted from blood. Every receptor here comes from a human donor in good health.

This chain connects TRBV11-2 to TRBJ2-5; D might be TRBD2 (7 bases). V lost 4 bases, J lost 12 bases, and 21 bases lay in between. The CDR3 consists of 14 residues. Germline CDR1 SGHAT, CDR2 FQNNGV. The CDR3 region has the DNA TGTGCCAGCAGCTCCCGTTGGGGGGGCGCAGAGGAGTACTTC. As protein: CASSSRWGGAEEYF.

The V gene is TRBV18, the J gene TRBJ2-4, with TRBD2 as a possible D gene (6 bases). This CDR3 is 16 amino acids long. Between the trimmed V and J ends, which lost 5 bases and 3 bases, there was a span of 17 bases. Germline V gives CDR1 KGHSH, CDR2 LQKENI. CDR3 in DNA: TGTGCCAGCTCATCTTCTAGCGCACTGGTCAAAAACATTCAGTACTTC. As protein: CASSSSSALVKNIQYF.

The chain uses TRBV7-3 and TRBJ1-2; D is unresolved. From germline, CDR1 is SGHTA and CDR2 FQGTGA. Trimming shortened V by 5 bases and J by 0 bases, and 7 bases separated the two germline ends. The CDR3 is made up of 13 amino acids. CDR3 residues: CASSGPANYGYTF. Written as DNA, the CDR3 is TGTGCCAGCAGCGGACCAGCTAACTATGGCTACACCTTC.

The V and J genes are TRBV28 and TRBJ2-7, with 10 bases identical to TRBD1. J gave up 2 bases and V 6 bases, and 7 bases lay outside the gene matches. CDR3 length: 15 amino acids. CDR1 and CDR2 from the germline V gene are MDHEN and SYDVKM. Written as DNA, the CDR3 is TGTGCCAGCAGAAGCCCCGGGACAGGGGCCTACGAGCAGTACTTC. This encodes CASRSPGTGAYEQYF.

As DNA, the CDR3 is TGTGCCAGCAGCTGGAGCGGGGAAGAGACCCAGTACTTC. Translating it yields CASSWSGEETQYF. The chain couples TRBV7-2 to TRBJ2-5, with 7 bases identical to TRBD2. CDR1 and CDR2 from the germline V gene are SGHTA and FQGNSA. The trim removed 4 bases at V and 3 bases at J, leaving 2 bases unmatched. This CDR3 comprises 13 residues.

The CDR3 loop reads CAISDYLSYNEQFF. The CDR3 nucleotides read TGTGCCATCAGTGACTATCTCTCCTACAATGAGCAGTTCTTC. The chain links TRBV10-3 to TRBJ2-1; D is undetermined. Germline V lookup: CDR1 ENHRY, CDR2 SYGVKD. Trimming removed 3 bases from V and 0 bases from J, with 6 bases in between. The CDR3 totals 14 residues.

The CDR3, as DNA: TGTGCCAGCAGCCCCATTGCAACCACCTACAATGAGCAGTTCTTC. Amino acid sequence: CASSPIATTYNEQFF. The rearrangement links TRBV9 to TRBJ2-1, with D hard to call. Germline CDR1 is SGDLS and CDR2 is YYNGEE. Deletions cut 4 bases from V and 2 bases from J, with 13 bases between. The CDR3 loop spans 15 amino acids.

The V call is TRBV11-3, the J call TRBJ2-2; a possible D gene is TRBD2 (5 bases). This CDR3 has 14 residues. Between the trimmed V and J ends, which lost 4 bases and 5 bases, there was a span of 11 bases. Germline assignment: CDR1 SGHNT and CDR2 YENEEA. This chain's CDR3 is CASSSPGGTGELFF. CDR3 sequence (DNA): TGTGCCAGCAGCTCCCCTGGCGGGACCGGGGAGCTGTTTTTT.

The chain uses TRBV6-5 and TRBJ1-6; D is unclear. V lost 8 bases, J lost 0 bases, and 8 bases lay in between. Germline V gene sequence: CDR1 MNHEY, CDR2 SVGAGI. The CDR3 runs to 14 residues. The CDR3 coding sequence is TGTGCCAGCCATGCGAACTCCTATAATTCACCCCTCCACTTT. Its protein is CASHANSYNSPLHF.

The V call is TRBV7-9, the J call TRBJ2-2; D remains ambiguous. CDR1 and CDR2 from the germline V gene are SEHNR and FQNEAQ (reference sequence). V lost 5 bases to trimming and J lost 3 bases, with 16 bases between them. The CDR3 has 16 residues. CDR3 DNA: TGTGCCAGCAGCCCCCGGTCAGGTGGGGACACCGGGGAGCTGTTTTTT. This translates into CASSPRSGGDTGELFF.

J is TRBJ2-1 and V is TRBV20-1; D gene unclear. CDR1 and CDR2 from the germline V gene are DFQATT and SNEGSKA (reference sequence). V lost 6 bases to trimming and J lost 0 bases, with 3 bases between them. This CDR3 contains 11 residues. The CDR3 region is CSASSYNEQFF. CDR3 sequence (DNA): TGCAGTGCAAGCTCCTACAATGAGCAGTTCTTC.

The chain combines TRBV5-6 with TRBJ1-2; 11 nucleotides match TRBD1. J lost 4 bases, V lost 9 bases, and 8 bases had no gene match. From germline, CDR1 is SGHDT and CDR2 YYEEEE. The length of the CDR3 is 14 residues. The CDR3 loop reads CATRGTGGIYGYTF. For the CDR3, the DNA is TGTGCCACCAGAGGGACAGGGGGAATCTATGGCTACACCTTC.

V and J are TRBV27 and TRBJ2-7, with a weak D call TRBD2 (6 bases). Germline V gene sequence: CDR1 MNHEY, CDR2 SMNVEV (reference sequence). This CDR3 has 16 amino acids. Trimming shortened V by 5 bases and J by 0 bases, and 17 bases separated the two germline ends. The CDR3 loop is CASSPSAGRFSYEQYF. CDR3 coding DNA: TGTGCCAGCAGTCCCTCGGCGGGACGGTTCTCCTACGAGCAGTACTTC.

The chain carries TRBV28 and TRBJ2-4; tentative D call: TRBD1 (6 bases). Looked up from germline, CDR1 is MDHEN and CDR2 is SYDVKM. The CDR3 has 14 amino acids. The V and J ends lost 5 bases and 2 bases respectively, with 10 bases between them. The CDR3 loop reads CASSKQGTKNIQYF. In DNA, the CDR3 is TGTGCCAGCAGTAAACAGGGAACCAAAAACATTCAGTACTTC.

This chain connects TRBV29-1 to TRBJ2-2; D uncertain. V was cut by 5 bases and J by 10 bases, with 14 bases left in between. CDR3 size: 12 residues. The germline V gene encodes CDR1 SQVTM and CDR2 ANQGSEA. The chain's CDR3 is CSVSGLLEELFF. CDR3 nucleotide sequence: TGCAGCGTTTCTGGATTACTCGAGGAGCTGTTTTTT.

The chain couples TRBV19 to TRBJ2-3; D perhaps matches TRBD2 (6 bases). V was pared by 7 bases and J by 0 bases, with 17 bases between. The CDR3 extends over 16 amino acids. Germline assignment: CDR1 LNHDA and CDR2 SQIVND (reference sequence). The CDR3 nucleotides read TGTGCCAGTACTTCAAGGGCGGGGATTAGCACAGATACGCAGTATTTT. Translated, it gives CASTSRAGISTDTQYF.